This TCR beta chain was sequenced during a study of T cells in Graves' hyperthyroidism and ophthalmopathy. At the level of the study: Blood was drawn when the patient was first diagnosed and still untreated.

Amplification of TCR beta CDR3 regions used RNA as the template. The HTBI primer set was used in a first-round RT-PCR of the TCR CDR3. TCRdb ran MiXCR on the multiplex PCR reads and lists one entry per CDR3 protein. The data contain roughly 570,000 distinct CDR3 sequences, less than 20% of them seen just once; the ten biggest clones take up approximately 7.4%. This clonotype was recorded a few times. No progression to ophthalmopathy during 18 months of follow-up defined stable disease. Patients with uncontrolled infections, other autoimmune diseases, pregnancy or lactation were excluded. The CDR3 loop spans 14 amino acids. The V gene lost 9 bases and the J gene lost 0 bases, with 13 bases spanning the gap.

The chain uses TRBV12-3 or TRBV12-4 and TRBJ2-3; a weak D match, TRBD1 (5 bases). The sequenced sample was blood. The source is a woman under 40 with Graves' hyperthyroidism. For the CDR3, the DNA is TGTGCCAGTTACAGGTACCTAAGCACAGATACGCAGTATTTT. It encodes CASYRYLSTDTQYF.